This TCR beta chain comes out of a study of CD8 T cells in ankylosing spondylitis. Study-level results: A TCR beta motif of about 8 highly homologous variants appeared characteristic of ankylosing spondylitis blood.

With molecular barcodes, quantitative 5'-RACE was used to make the TCR beta libraries. TCRdb called the 5' RACE reads again in MiXCR, with one record for every CDR3 protein. Here the sample spans around 280,000 distinct CDR3 sequences, around 20% being singletons. The junction had 5 bases not matched to a gene; V was cut back by 6 bases and J by 0 bases. This CDR3 region has 15 residues. On this clonotype itself: Its matching antigen is unknown.

The chain recombines TRBV12-3 or TRBV12-4 with TRBJ1-3, with 7 nucleotides matching TRBD1. The specimen sequenced was blood, either unsorted or a sorted T cell fraction (not recorded which). This TCR was sampled from a male donor with ankylosing spondylitis or in good health (not recorded which). CDR3 sequence: CASRDDRDSGNTIYF. CDR3 nucleotide sequence: TGTGCCAGCAGAGACGACAGGGACTCTGGAAACACCATATATTTT.